This T cell receptor (beta chain) was captured by sequencing in a study of T cell responses to AZD1222 COVID-19 vaccine. Broader study findings: At 160-218 and 743-854, vaccine-associated CD4 TCRs were dominant, and they spanned spike. After the peak T cell response, and only then, were repertoires sampled.

Clones were sequenced by immunoSEQ multiplex PCR, and TCRdb holds only the in-frame ones, with some missing. Of roughly 100,000 clones in the sample, 89% are singletons; the top ten hold around 45%. A remark on this clone: No antigen is known for it.

The V gene lost 5 bases and the J gene lost 3 bases, with 3 bases spanning the gap. Germline V gene data show CDR1 as LNHDA and CDR2 as SQIVND (reference sequence). The CDR3 is 11 residues long. The rearrangement joins TRBV19 to TRBJ2-3; D is undetermined. Sample: peripheral blood, taken 28 days after the second AZD1222 dose. This TCR derives from an adult who received the AZD1222 COVID-19 vaccine. Here the CDR3 DNA reads TGTGCCAGTAGTCGGACAGATACGCAGTATTTT. Its protein is CASSRTDTQYF.